This TCR beta chain was identified in a study of CD8+ T cells in alopecia areata. There are 15 residues in the CDR3. V shed 8 bases and J 5 bases; nucleotides not matched to a gene: 12. Germline values: CDR1 SNHLY, CDR2 FYNNEI. As for treatment: oral pan-JAK inhibitor, 5-10 mg twice daily. Both peripheral blood and punch biopsies of lesional scalp skin were obtained from patients who had alopecia areata. TCR sequencing used cDNA made by reverse transcription of extracted RNA. This table comes from immunoSEQ multiplex PCR, and its TCRdb copy is limited to in-frame clones, with some not included. The sample has 80,000 to 100,000 clones; about 40% are singletons.

The J gene is TRBJ2-3, the V gene TRBV2, with 8 bases identical to TRBD1. The sequence derives from a human donor with alopecia areata. The sample was CD8+ T cells sorted from blood, taken at week 24, from a patient treated with tofacitinib. In nucleotides, the CDR3 is TGTGCCAGCGAACCGACAGGGGCGCGGAAAGATACGCAGTATTTT. Translated: CASEPTGARKDTQYF.